This note documents a single T cell receptor beta chain sequence. Its antigen is as yet unknown. The method was immunoSEQ multiplex PCR; TCRdb's version includes in-frame clones alone and lacks a portion of them. The sample yields some 90,000 clones, 85% to 95% seen once. The junction had 1 base not matched to a gene; V was cut back by 3 bases and J by 2 bases. This CDR3 spans 14 amino acids. The germline V gene has CDR1 LGHNA and CDR2 YSLEER. This entry belongs to a study of graft-versus-host responses after intestinal transplantation. About the research overall: Among the recipients, transplants were multivisceral, liver-intestinal, or isolated intestinal. Anti-thymocyte globulin induction preceded 2 to 4 years of tacrolimus and steroid maintenance in all recipients. Study-wide results and caveats: With peak circulating GvH clone levels came an association with early post-transplant HvG declines. GvH clones appeared in recipient marrow, some first in ileum or blood.

The clonotype originates from a human donor who was the organ donor for an intestinal transplant. The sequencing used unstimulated CD8+ T cells sorted from spleen or lymph node cells, collected before transplant. The rearrangement joins TRBV4-3 to TRBJ2-1; 7 positions match TRBD1. CDR3 loop: CASSQTGPYNEQFF. DNA of the CDR3: TGCGCCAGCAGCCAGACAGGGCCCTACAATGAGCAGTTCTTC.